These 30 T cell receptor beta chains came from one sample sequenced in a study of a mutant IDH1 vaccine in newly diagnosed glioma. Time point reported: baseline, week 1 (first vaccination visit). As to treatment: pre-vaccination baseline after standard-of-care therapy. Clones were read by immunoSEQ multiplex PCR, and TCRdb kept only the in-frame ones, dropping some. The table includes 65,000 to 70,000 clones, approximately 86% detected once. Specimen: PBMCs, collected from a glioma patient treated with radiotherapy, temozolomide or both. The source is a man in his thirties or forties with glioma.

V is TRBV11-2 and J is TRBJ1-2; possibly TRBD1 for D (6 bases). Looked up from germline, CDR1 is SGHAT and CDR2 is FQNNGV. The CDR3 consists of 15 residues. With 6 bases removed from V and 0 bases from J, the gap between germline ends came to 14 bases. The CDR3 loop is CASSPGQLANYGYTF. The CDR3 DNA reads TGTGCCAGCAGTCCCGGACAGTTAGCTAACTATGGCTACACCTTC.

V and J are TRBV9 and TRBJ2-1; D is unresolved. The CDR3 spans 16 residues. The V end was cut by 4 bases, the J end by 8 bases, with 22 bases between. Germline CDR1 is SGDLS and CDR2 is YYNGEE. The CDR3 loop reads CASSPHPHQPADEQFF. As DNA, the CDR3 is TGTGCCAGCAGCCCCCACCCACACCAACCAGCCGATGAGCAGTTCTTC.

The V gene is TRBV4-1, the J gene TRBJ1-2; a weak D match, TRBD1 (5 bases). V lost 0 bases, J lost 3 bases, and 11 bases lay in between. The CDR3 is 15 residues long. Germline lookup yields CDR1 MGHRA and CDR2 YSYEKL. CDR3 nucleotides: TGCGCCAGCAGCCAAGATCACGACAGCGACTATGGCTACACCTTC. It translates to CASSQDHDSDYGYTF.

V and J are TRBV13 and TRBJ2-3; D is possibly TRBD2 (6 bases). The CDR3 has 14 residues. From germline, CDR1 is PRHDT and CDR2 FYEKMQ (reference sequence). Trimming pared 5 bases from V and 0 bases from J, leaving 9 bases between. Here the CDR3 DNA reads TGTGCCAGCAGCCGGGACTCCAGCACAGATACGCAGTATTTT. This codes for CASSRDSSTDTQYF.

V usage is TRBV9 and J usage is TRBJ2-1, with 10 nucleotides matching TRBD1. J was trimmed by 7 bases and V by 3 bases; bases with no gene match: 7. The CDR3 length is 15 residues. The germline V gene has CDR1 SGDLS and CDR2 YYNGEE. The DNA for the CDR3 is TGTGCCAGCAGCGGAAGGGACAGGGGCTGGAATGAGCAGTTCTTC. Its protein product is CASSGRDRGWNEQFF.

This chain uses TRBV7-9 with TRBJ2-7; perhaps D is TRBD1 or TRBD2 (6 bases each). Germline CDR1 and CDR2: SEHNR and FQNEAQ (reference sequence). This CDR3 contains 17 residues. The ends were cut back, 0 bases at V and 4 bases at J, with 19 bases in the middle. This CDR3 reads CASSLALEGDRYYEQYF. For the CDR3, the DNA is TGTGCCAGCAGCTTAGCGTTGGAGGGGGACCGGTATTACGAGCAGTACTTC.

This sequence joins TRBV4-1 and TRBJ2-7; a weak D match, TRBD2 (6 bases). Trimming took 9 bases from V and 3 from J, leaving 18 bases between them. The CDR3 runs to 14 residues. Germline CDR1 reads MGHRA; CDR2 reads YSYEKL. CDR3 bases: TGCGCCAGTCCCTCCCACCGGGACTTCTACGAGCAGTACTTC. This encodes CASPSHRDFYEQYF.

This chain links TRBV6-4 with TRBJ2-3; maybe TRBD1 (6 bases). Trimming removed 3 bases from V and 8 bases from J, with 12 bases in between. CDR1 is MRHNA and CDR2 is SNTAGT in the germline V gene. This CDR3 is 13 amino acids long. The CDR3 DNA reads as TGTGCCAGCAGTGAAGGTTCAGGGGTTACGCAGTATTTT. Amino acids: CASSEGSGVTQYF.

Worth noting for this clone: At one end the junction does not follow the germline gene, possibly because of a read error. The chain uses TRBV5-4 and TRBJ1-2; 9 bases match TRBD1. From germline, CDR1 is SGHNT and CDR2 YYREEE (reference sequence). This CDR3 is 14 amino acids long. The CDR3 sequence is CASSLGQGNYGYTF. CDR3 nucleotides: TGTGCCAGCAGTTTGGGACAGGGAAACTATGGCTACACCTTC.

This chain uses TRBV5-4 with TRBJ1-2; 8 bases map to TRBD1. Losses at the gene ends were 2 bases for V and 2 bases for J; bases not matched to a gene: 2. The germline CDR1 and CDR2 sequences are SGHNT and YYREEE (reference sequence). The CDR3 totals 14 residues. CDR3: CASSFNRGNYGYTF. The CDR3 coding sequence is TGTGCCAGCAGCTTTAACAGGGGGAACTATGGCTACACCTTC.

CDR3 coding DNA: TGTGCCAGCAGCTTAGCGGGGACGTACCAAGAGACCCAGTACTTC. Its translation: CASSLAGTYQETQYF. The genes are TRBV7-2 and TRBJ2-5; D tentatively fits TRBD1 or TRBD2 (5 bases each). The CDR3 is 15 residues long. Germline lookup yields CDR1 SGHTA and CDR2 FQGNSA. Between the trimmed V and J ends, which lost 0 bases and 0 bases, there was a span of 8 bases.

The chain links TRBV5-1 to TRBJ2-1, with D tentatively TRBD1 (6 bases). The germline V gene has CDR1 SGHRS and CDR2 YFSETQ. This CDR3 has 14 amino acids. Trimming left V 4 bases short and J 4 bases short, with 12 bases between. The DNA for the CDR3 is TGCGCCAGCAGCACTGGACAGACTTACAATGAGCAGTTCTTC. This sequence encodes CASSTGQTYNEQFF.

The chain couples TRBV27 to TRBJ2-3; 9 bases line up with TRBD1. Germline lookup yields CDR1 MNHEY and CDR2 SMNVEV (reference sequence). This CDR3 spans 15 amino acids. V shed 1 base and J 6 bases; nucleotides not matched to a gene: 5. The CDR3 loop reads CASSLWGQGGDTQYF. In DNA, the CDR3 is TGTGCCAGCAGTTTATGGGGACAGGGAGGCGATACGCAGTATTTT.

The chain joins TRBV30 to TRBJ1-1; D perhaps matches TRBD1 (6 bases). The CDR3 is 13 amino acids. Trimming took off 3 bases at V and 6 bases at J, with 14 bases between the two ends. CDR1 is GTSNPN and CDR2 is SVGIG in the germline V gene (reference sequence). The CDR3 DNA reads TGTGCCTGGAGCCAACAGGGTTGGGCTGAAGCTTTCTTT. Translation: CAWSQQGWAEAFF.

The sample holds one count of this clone. The V gene is TRBV10-3, the J gene TRBJ2-2; a possible D gene is TRBD2 (5 bases). There are 14 residues in the CDR3. V was pared by 3 bases and J by 5 bases, with 10 bases between. Germline loops: CDR1 ENHRY, CDR2 SYGVKD. The CDR3 loop reads CAISERERTGELFF. The CDR3 DNA follows: TGTGCCATCAGTGAAAGGGAGAGGACCGGGGAGCTGTTTTTT.

In DNA, the CDR3 is TGTGCCAGCAGTTTAAGTAGGGCAGGGGGCCGTGGCCGCTCTGGGGCCAACGTCCTGACTTTC. As protein: CASSLSRAGGRGRSGANVLTF. The V and J genes are TRBV28 and TRBJ2-6; 8 bases map to TRBD1. This CDR3 is 21 amino acids long. With 2 bases clipped from V and 0 bases from J, the junction kept 15 bases outside the gene matches. Looked up from germline, CDR1 is MDHEN and CDR2 is SYDVKM.

As regards this clone: The junction shows a germline mismatch at one end, possibly a read error. J is TRBJ2-5 and V is TRBV5-1; D unclear. Per germline, CDR1 SGHRS and CDR2 YFSETQ. This CDR3 spans 13 amino acids. The CDR3 bases are TGCGCCAGCAGCTTGGGGGGATCGCAGGTCCGGCACTTC. This translates into CASSLGGSQVRHF.

CDR3 sequence (DNA): TGCGCCAGCAGCCCTTTAATAAGGGTTAGAGCTGGGGCCAACGTCCTGACTTTC. Translated: CASSPLIRVRAGANVLTF. The V gene is TRBV5-1, the J gene TRBJ2-6, with D unresolved. From germline, CDR1 is SGHRS and CDR2 YFSETQ. V was shortened by 4 bases and J by 2 bases, with 19 bases between the two germline ends. The CDR3 is 18 amino acids. Combining the CDR3 with reference TRBV5-1 and TRBJ2-6 gives the whole variable domain KAGVTQTPRYLIKTRGQQVTLSCSPISGHRSVSWYQQTPGQGLQFLFEYFSETQRNKGNFPGRFSGRQFSNSRSEMNVSTLELGDSALYLCASSPLIRVRAGANVLTFGAGSRLTVL.

V is TRBV5-6 and J is TRBJ1-1, with D unresolved. The CDR3 has 14 residues. Germline V gene sequence: CDR1 SGHDT, CDR2 YYEEEE. V shed 2 bases and J shed 6 bases, with 14 bases lying between them. The CDR3 nucleotides are TGTGCCAGCAGCTTAGGCAGATCAAACCCTGAAGCTTTCTTT. Protein sequence: CASSLGRSNPEAFF.

The chain links TRBV13 to TRBJ2-3; D perhaps matches TRBD1 (6 bases). Germline CDR1 reads PRHDT; CDR2 reads FYEKMQ (reference sequence). The V end lost 5 bases, the J end lost 0 bases, and 18 bases lay between the germline ends. The CDR3 has 17 residues. This chain's CDR3 is CASSILRDTASTDTQYF. The CDR3 bases are TGTGCCAGCAGCATTCTCCGGGACACAGCTAGCACAGATACGCAGTATTTT.

This rearrangement joins TRBV6-6 to TRBJ1-1; D not resolved. CDR1 is MNHNY and CDR2 is SVGAGI in the germline V gene (reference sequence). V gave up 6 bases and J gave up 3 bases, with 17 bases separating them. This CDR3 has 15 residues. The CDR3 coding sequence is TGTGCCAGCAGGCTCGGGGATTTCGAGTACACTGAAGCTTTCTTT. It translates to CASRLGDFEYTEAFF.

This chain links TRBV2 with TRBJ2-2, with 9 bases identical to TRBD1. With V trimmed by 4 bases and J by 1 base, 1 base remained unmatched. This CDR3 comprises 15 residues. In germline, CDR1 is SNHLY, CDR2 FYNNEI. The CDR3 loop reads CASSVDRGNTGELFF. For the CDR3, the DNA is TGTGCCAGCAGTGTGGACAGGGGGAACACCGGGGAGCTGTTTTTT.

The chain recombines TRBV29-1 with TRBJ1-2; TRBD1 is a possible D gene (6 bases). Germline CDR1 reads SQVTM; CDR2 reads ANQGSEA. This CDR3 spans 13 amino acids. V lost 1 base and J lost 6, with 12 bases in between. The CDR3 loop is CSVEARGSDGYTF. The CDR3 nucleotides read TGCAGCGTTGAAGCCAGGGGCTCGGATGGCTACACCTTC.

The V gene is TRBV6-5, the J gene TRBJ1-2; no clear D. Between the trimmed V and J ends, which lost 2 bases and 8 bases, there was a span of 12 bases. The CDR3 loop spans 13 amino acids. Germline lookup yields CDR1 MNHEY and CDR2 SVGAGI. CDR3: CASSYEAAGGYTF. CDR3 DNA: TGTGCCAGCAGTTACGAGGCTGCGGGGGGCTACACCTTC.

The chain employs TRBV5-1 and TRBJ2-7; D may match TRBD1 or TRBD2 (5 bases each). The V gene lost 2 bases and the J gene lost 2 bases, with 11 bases spanning the gap. Germline assignment: CDR1 SGHRS and CDR2 YFSETQ. This CDR3 contains 14 residues. CDR3 sequence reads: CASSFSGTTYEQYF. In nucleotides, the CDR3 is TGCGCCAGCAGCTTTTCAGGGACCACCTACGAGCAGTACTTC.

This clone was observed a single time. The rearrangement uses TRBV6-1 and TRBJ1-1, with D perhaps matching TRBD1 (6 bases). The germline V gene encodes CDR1 MNHNS and CDR2 SASEGT. The CDR3 covers 15 residues. Trimming took off 6 bases at V and 7 bases at J, with 21 bases between the two ends. DNA of the CDR3: TGTGCCAGCAGACTACAGGGAAGGTGGGGCGTTGAAGCTTTCTTT. Translated: CASRLQGRWGVEAFF.

CDR3 coding DNA: TGTGCCAGTAGTATACGACAGGGAATGACTGGAAACACCATATATTTT. This sequence encodes CASSIRQGMTGNTIYF. The V gene is TRBV19, the J gene TRBJ1-3, with 7 bases that match TRBD1. CDR3 length: 16 amino acids. From germline, CDR1 is LNHDA and CDR2 SQIVND (reference sequence). J was trimmed by 2 bases and V by 2 bases; bases with no gene match: 6.

J is TRBJ2-2 and V is TRBV11-2; tentative D call: TRBD2 (5 bases). The germline V and J ends were trimmed by 5 bases and 3 bases, with 13 bases remaining between them. CDR3 length equals 15 residues. CDR1 and CDR2 (germline): SGHAT, FQNNGV. The CDR3: CASSQLRVDTGELFF. CDR3 nucleotides: TGTGCCAGCAGCCAGTTGAGGGTGGACACCGGGGAGCTGTTTTTT.

The chain combines TRBV7-8 with TRBJ1-3, with no clear D. The CDR3 runs to 14 residues. Trimming removed 3 bases at V and 0 bases at J, with 6 bases between. Germline V gene data show CDR1 as SGHVS and CDR2 as FQNEAQ. As DNA, the CDR3 is TGTGCCAGCAGCTTGTACCTCTCTGGAAACACCATATATTTT. The encoded protein is CASSLYLSGNTIYF.

The rearrangement uses TRBV2 and TRBJ1-1; D might be TRBD1 (5 bases). From germline, CDR1 is SNHLY and CDR2 FYNNEI. The CDR3 is made up of 14 amino acids. The ends were cut back, 6 bases at V and 4 bases at J, with 15 bases in the middle. The CDR3 spells CASSGAILGTEAFF. The CDR3 DNA sequence: TGTGCCAGCAGCGGGGCCATCCTAGGCACTGAAGCTTTCTTT.